This T cell receptor (beta chain) was sequenced for a study of OX40 agonist ivuxolimab in advanced cancers. Overall study context: Patients received ivuxolimab, an agonistic anti-OX40 (CD134) antibody. Study results and limitations: At 0.1 to 3.0 mg/kg and by week 6, CD4+ and CD8+ T cells in the blood had expanded clonally.

Profiling relied on immunoSEQ multiplex PCR, and the TCRdb table lists in-frame clones only, not all of them. The sample contains 35,000 or so clones, 65% to 90% of which appear only once. Details on this clone: The antigen remains unidentified.

Patients were ineligible given autoimmune disease history or systemic immunosuppression. The junction had 13 bases not matched to a gene; V was cut back by 2 bases and J by 5 bases. The CDR3 contains 18 residues. Germline V gene lookup returns CDR1 SGHAT and CDR2 FQNNGV. V is TRBV11-2 and J is TRBJ2-3; TRBD2 aligns across 10 bases. The starting material was CD4+ or CD8+ T cells sorted from blood, obtained in a trial of the OX40 agonist ivuxolimab. This receptor was identified in an adult with an advanced solid tumor such as melanoma, head and neck, liver or kidney cancer. The CDR3 DNA reads as TGTGCCAGCAGCTTACGTCTCCCCAGCGGGGGGGCCGAAGATACGCAGTATTTT. Translating gives CASSLRLPSGGAEDTQYF.